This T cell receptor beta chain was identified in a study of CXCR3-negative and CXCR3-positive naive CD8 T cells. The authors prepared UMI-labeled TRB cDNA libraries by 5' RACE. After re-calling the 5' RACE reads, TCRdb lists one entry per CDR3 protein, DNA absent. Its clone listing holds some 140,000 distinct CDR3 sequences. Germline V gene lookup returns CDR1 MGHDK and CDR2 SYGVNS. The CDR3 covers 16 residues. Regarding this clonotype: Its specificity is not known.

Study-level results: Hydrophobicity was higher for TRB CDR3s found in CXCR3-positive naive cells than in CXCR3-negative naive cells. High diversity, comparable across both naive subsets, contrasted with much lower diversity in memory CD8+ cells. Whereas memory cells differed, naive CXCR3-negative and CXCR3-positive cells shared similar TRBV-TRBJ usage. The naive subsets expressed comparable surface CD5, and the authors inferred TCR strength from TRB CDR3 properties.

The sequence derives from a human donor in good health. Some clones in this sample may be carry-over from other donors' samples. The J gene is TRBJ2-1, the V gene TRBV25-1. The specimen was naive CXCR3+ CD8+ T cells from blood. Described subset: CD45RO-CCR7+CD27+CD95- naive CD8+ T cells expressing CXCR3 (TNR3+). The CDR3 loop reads CASSDSISSSYNEQFF.